The clone carrying this TCR beta chain came up a few times. Antigen unknown. The data belong to a study of OX40 agonist ivuxolimab in advanced cancers. Study-wide background: Ivuxolimab, an antibody that agonizes OX40 (CD134), was administered to the patients. Findings and limits, study-wide: Determination of antigen specificity was not performed for the expanded peripheral T cells.

The V end lost 8 bases, the J end lost 0 bases, and 10 bases lay between the germline ends. CDR3 length: 12 amino acids. The V gene's germline CDR1 is GTSNPN and CDR2 SVGIG (reference sequence). This table comes from immunoSEQ multiplex PCR, and its TCRdb copy is limited to in-frame clones, with some not included. The data show 65,000 to 70,000 clones, approximately 80% seen once. The material was CD4+ or CD8+ T cells sorted from blood, obtained in a trial of the OX40 agonist ivuxolimab. The receptor was derived from an adult with an advanced solid tumor such as melanoma, head and neck, liver or kidney cancer. The chain couples TRBV30 to TRBJ1-2, with no clear D. As DNA, the CDR3 is TGTGCCCGCACAACAGCTAACTATGGCTACACCTTC. This gives the protein CARTTANYGYTF.